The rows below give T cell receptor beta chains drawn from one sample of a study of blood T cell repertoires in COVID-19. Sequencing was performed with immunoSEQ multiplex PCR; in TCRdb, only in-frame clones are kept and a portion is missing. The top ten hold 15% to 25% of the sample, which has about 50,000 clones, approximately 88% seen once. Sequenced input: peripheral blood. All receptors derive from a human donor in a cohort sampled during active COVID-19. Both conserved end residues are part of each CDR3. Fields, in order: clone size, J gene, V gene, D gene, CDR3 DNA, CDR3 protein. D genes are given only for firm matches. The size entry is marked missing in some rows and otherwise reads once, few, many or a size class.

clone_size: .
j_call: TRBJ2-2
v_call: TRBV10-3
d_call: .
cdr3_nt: TGTGCCATCAGTGATTCGAGCACCGGGGAGCTGTTTTTT
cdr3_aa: CAISDSSTGELFF

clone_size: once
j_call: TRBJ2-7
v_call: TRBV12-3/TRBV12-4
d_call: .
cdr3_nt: TGTGCCAGCAGTTTAGGCCAGGGCTCCGAGCAGTACTTC
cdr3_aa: CASSLGQGSEQYF

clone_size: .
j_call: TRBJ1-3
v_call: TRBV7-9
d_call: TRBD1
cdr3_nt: TGTGCCAGCAGCTCATGGACAGGGATTAGCTCTGGAAACACCATATATTTT
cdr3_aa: CASSSWTGISSGNTIYF

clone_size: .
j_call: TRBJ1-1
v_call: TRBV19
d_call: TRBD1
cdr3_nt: TGTGCCAGTGGGTCCAGACAGGGTGAAGCTTTCTTT
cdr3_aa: CASGSRQGEAFF

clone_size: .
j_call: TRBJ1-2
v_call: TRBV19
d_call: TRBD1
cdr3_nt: TGTGCCAGTAGCCCCTCACCGGGGACAGGGACCTACACCTTC
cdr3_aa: CASSPSPGTGTYTF

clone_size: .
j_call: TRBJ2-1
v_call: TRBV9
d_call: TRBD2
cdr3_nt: TGTGCCAGCAGTCTTAGCGGGGGGCCGTACAATGAGCAGTTCTTC
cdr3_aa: CASSLSGGPYNEQFF

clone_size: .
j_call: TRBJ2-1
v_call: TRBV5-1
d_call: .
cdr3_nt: TGCGCCAGCAGCTACGGGGGACTCTTAAGCTACAATGAGCAGTTCTTC
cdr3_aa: CASSYGGLLSYNEQFF

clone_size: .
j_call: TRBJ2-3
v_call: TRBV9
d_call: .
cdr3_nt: TGTGCCAGCAGCGTAGTTCGAGATACGCAGTATTTT
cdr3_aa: CASSVVRDTQYF

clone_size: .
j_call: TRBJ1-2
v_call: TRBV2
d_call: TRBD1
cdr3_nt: TGTGCCAGCCGCGAAGGGACAGTGAGAAATGGCTACACCTTC
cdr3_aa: CASREGTVRNGYTF

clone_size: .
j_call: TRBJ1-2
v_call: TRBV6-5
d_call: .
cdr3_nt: TGTGCCAGCAGCGTCGGTACGAACTATGGCTACACCTTC
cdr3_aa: CASSVGTNYGYTF

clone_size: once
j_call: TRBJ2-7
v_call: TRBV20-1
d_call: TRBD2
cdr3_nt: TGCAGTGCTAGTTCCGGACTAGCGGGGGGCGAGCAGTACTTC
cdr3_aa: CSASSGLAGGEQYF

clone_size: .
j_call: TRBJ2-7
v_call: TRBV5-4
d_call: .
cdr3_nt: TGTGCCAGCAGGTCGGGGGCCTACGAGCAGTACTTC
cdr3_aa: CASRSGAYEQYF

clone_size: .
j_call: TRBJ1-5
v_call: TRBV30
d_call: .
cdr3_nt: TGTGCCTGGACCCGGGCCGGGGGAAATCAGCCCCAGCATTTT
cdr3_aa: CAWTRAGGNQPQHF

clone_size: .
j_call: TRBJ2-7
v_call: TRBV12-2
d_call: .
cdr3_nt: TGTGCAAGTCGCTTGGCGGTCGGGAGACAAGGACTAACCTACGAGCAGTACTTC
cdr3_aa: CASRLAVGRQGLTYEQYF

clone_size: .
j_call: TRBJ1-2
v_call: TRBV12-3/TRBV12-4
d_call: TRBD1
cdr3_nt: TGTGCCAGCAGTTCGACAGGGTACGGCTACACCTTC
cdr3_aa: CASSSTGYGYTF

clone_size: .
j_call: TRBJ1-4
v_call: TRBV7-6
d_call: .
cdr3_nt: TGTGCCAGCAGCTTAGTTTGGGGGGACGGTAATGAAAAACTGTTTTTT
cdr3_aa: CASSLVWGDGNEKLFF

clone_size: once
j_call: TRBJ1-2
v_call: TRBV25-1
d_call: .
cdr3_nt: TGTGCCAGCAGTGCTTCCAACAGGTTCCTAGGAGGCTACACCTTC
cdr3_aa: CASSASNRFLGGYTF

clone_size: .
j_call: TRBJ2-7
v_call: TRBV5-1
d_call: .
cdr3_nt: TGCGCCAGCAGCTTGGACAGGGCCTACGAGCAGTACTTC
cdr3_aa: CASSLDRAYEQYF

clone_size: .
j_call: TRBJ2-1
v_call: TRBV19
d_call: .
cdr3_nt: TGTGCCAGTAGTATACTACAGGGCCCCAATGAGCAGTTCTTC
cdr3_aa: CASSILQGPNEQFF

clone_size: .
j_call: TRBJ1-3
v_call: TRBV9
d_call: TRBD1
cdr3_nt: TGTGCCAGCAGCGTCGGCTCAGGGGGTCTCGCTGGAAACACCATATATTTT
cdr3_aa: CASSVGSGGLAGNTIYF

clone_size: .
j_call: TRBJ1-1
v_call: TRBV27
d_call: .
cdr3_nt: TGTGCCAGCAGTTTTAGCCAGAACACTGAAGCTTTCTTT
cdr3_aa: CASSFSQNTEAFF

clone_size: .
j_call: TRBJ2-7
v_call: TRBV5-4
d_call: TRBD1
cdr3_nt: TGTGCCAGCAGCTTAGGGACAGGGAAGTCCTACGAGCAGTACTTC
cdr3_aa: CASSLGTGKSYEQYF